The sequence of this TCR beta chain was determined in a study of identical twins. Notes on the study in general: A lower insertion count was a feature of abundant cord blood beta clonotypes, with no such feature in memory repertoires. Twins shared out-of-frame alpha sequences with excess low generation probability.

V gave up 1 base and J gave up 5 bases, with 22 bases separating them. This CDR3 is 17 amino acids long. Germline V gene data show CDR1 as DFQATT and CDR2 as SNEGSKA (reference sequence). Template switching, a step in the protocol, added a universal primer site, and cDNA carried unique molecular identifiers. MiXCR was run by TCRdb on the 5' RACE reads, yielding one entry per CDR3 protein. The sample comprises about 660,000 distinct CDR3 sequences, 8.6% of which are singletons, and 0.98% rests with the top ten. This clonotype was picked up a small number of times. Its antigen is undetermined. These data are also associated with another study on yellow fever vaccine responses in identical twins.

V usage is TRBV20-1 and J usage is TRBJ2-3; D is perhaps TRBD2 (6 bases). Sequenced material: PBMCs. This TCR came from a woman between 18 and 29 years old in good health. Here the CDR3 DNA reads TGCAGTGCTAGAGGGTCTATCACGGGAGCTCTTGGAGATACGCAGTATTTT. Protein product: CSARGSITGALGDTQYF.